These T cell receptor beta chains were read from a single sample in a study of CD8 T cells in ankylosing spondylitis. TCRdb independently ran MiXCR on the 5' RACE reads; one entry per CDR3 protein. Of tens of thousands of distinct CDR3 sequences listed, around 25% are singletons. The sample comprised blood, either unsorted or a sorted T cell fraction (not recorded which). Receptors were obtained from a male donor with ankylosing spondylitis or in good health (not recorded which). Both conserved end residues are part of each CDR3. A D gene is named only where the DNA matches it firmly.

V gene	D gene	J gene	CDR3 protein
TRBV5-1	TRBD1	TRBJ1-1	CASSLGQGFGATEAFF
TRBV20-1	.	TRBJ1-2	CSATEQGNYGYTF
TRBV20-1	.	TRBJ1-2	CSASDAEGVGGYTF
TRBV7-9	.	TRBJ2-5	CASSDEGGTQYF
TRBV20-1	TRBD1	TRBJ1-4	CSARGDRGYEKLFF
TRBV20-1	TRBD2	TRBJ2-3	CSARTSGNTDAQYF
TRBV7-9	TRBD1	TRBJ1-2	CASSTGEAFGYTF
TRBV5-1	.	TRBJ1-6	CASSSGLMNSPLHF
TRBV7-2	TRBD1	TRBJ1-2	CASSLTGEYGYTF
TRBV12-3/TRBV12-4	.	TRBJ2-5	CASSLAGIETQYF
TRBV27	.	TRBJ1-6	CASSLGDTLSPLHF
TRBV2	.	TRBJ1-5	CASSDGQGSQPQHF
TRBV5-1	TRBD1	TRBJ1-4	CASRRGGTGQNEKLFF
TRBV7-7	.	TRBJ2-1	CASSLAGRHEQFF
TRBV7-9	.	TRBJ1-3	CASSSMRPSGNTIYF
TRBV11-1	TRBD1	TRBJ1-2	CASSLEDRPYGYTF
TRBV5-6	TRBD1	TRBJ2-7	CASSAPKQGYEQYF
TRBV20-1	TRBD1	TRBJ1-6	CSARDQGRGQSPLHF
TRBV7-6	.	TRBJ2-2	CASSSTGNTGELFF
TRBV20-1	.	TRBJ1-2	CSAQQPGRLGLGYGYTF
TRBV5-5	TRBD1	TRBJ2-1	CASSRTGSPYNEQFF
TRBV5-1	.	TRBJ1-5	CASSLGVGLEPQHF
TRBV27	TRBD2	TRBJ2-2	CASSLTSGSLNTGELFF
TRBV5-1	.	TRBJ2-7	CASSLGGGDWDEQYF
TRBV19	.	TRBJ2-7	CASRIGWEAGEQYF
TRBV5-1	.	TRBJ1-5	CASSLVRGQPQHF
TRBV10-3	.	TRBJ2-2	CAISESVDTGELFF
TRBV12-3/TRBV12-4	.	TRBJ2-6	CASSKDGSGANVLTF
TRBV7-9	.	TRBJ1-5	CASSEGGQPQHF
TRBV7-9	TRBD1	TRBJ1-1	CASSPVGSNRDREAFF
TRBV5-4	.	TRBJ2-2	CASSLNGGGANTGELFF
TRBV3-1	.	TRBJ1-1	CASSTGHTEAFF
TRBV20-1	.	TRBJ1-5	CSAGHSEYNQPQHF
TRBV12-3/TRBV12-4	.	TRBJ2-3	CASTSSGGSYTDTQYF
TRBV27	.	TRBJ2-1	CASSLIPAFYNEQFF